Listed below are T cell receptor beta chains from one sample, sequenced in a study of Tregs in tolerant kidney transplant recipients. This table comes from immunoSEQ multiplex PCR, and its TCRdb copy is limited to in-frame clones, with some not included. The table has roughly 52,000 clones, around 93% seen once; the top ten hold nearly 15%. The sample was CD8+ T cells from blood (PBMCs), taken 24 months after the transplant. The receptors were sampled from a human patient who received a combined kidney and bone marrow transplant. Among the T cells, some may be from the graft donor. Both conserved end residues are part of each CDR3. Each record gives: J gene, clone size, D gene, V gene, CDR3 DNA, CDR3 protein. D genes are given only for firm matches. Clone sizes are given selectively: once, few, many, or a class where the clone is expanded.

TRBJ1-2 . TRBD1 TRBV29-1 TGCAGCGTGACAGGGGGCGCGGGCTATGGCTACACCTTC CSVTGGAGYGYTF
TRBJ2-7 . . TRBV27 TGTGCCAGCAGTTTATCAGGAGGGGGCCCCTACGAGCAGTACTTC CASSLSGGGPYEQYF
TRBJ2-7 . . TRBV18 TGTGCCAGCTCACCAGGACAGCTCTCCTACGAGCAGTACTTC CASSPGQLSYEQYF
TRBJ1-1 . . TRBV27 TGTGCCAGCAGTTTAACTTCGAACACTGAAGCTTTCTTT CASSLTSNTEAFF
TRBJ2-7 . TRBD1 TRBV5-8 TGTGCCAGCAGCTCCCCCCTGGCAGGGGGCTATCCCTACGAGCAGTACTTC CASSSPLAGGYPYEQYF
TRBJ1-1 few . TRBV12-5 TGTGCTAGTGGTTTGACCACCGGGGACACTGAAGCTTTCTTT CASGLTTGDTEAFF
TRBJ2-2 . TRBD2 TRBV29-1 TGCAGCGTTGCCAGCGGGAGCCTCAACACCGGGGAGCTGTTTTTT CSVASGSLNTGELFF
TRBJ2-5 . . TRBV14 TGTGCCAGCAGCCAAGCCCCTACCGAGACCCAGTACTTC CASSQAPTETQYF
TRBJ1-4 . . TRBV19 TGTGCCAGTAAGGGATACTCCAGGGGATCAACTAATGAAAAACTGTTTTTT CASKGYSRGSTNEKLFF
TRBJ2-7 . TRBD2 TRBV4-3 TGCGCCAGCAGCCAGACAATAGCGGGGGTCTACGAGCAGTACTTC CASSQTIAGVYEQYF
TRBJ1-5 . TRBD1 TRBV4-1 TGCGCCAGCAGCCAACACAGACCAAACAGGGGTCGCAATCAGCCCCAGCATTTT CASSQHRPNRGRNQPQHF
TRBJ2-1 . TRBD2 TRBV7-4 TGTGCCAGCGCTCGATTAGCGGGTCCGGATGAGCAGTTCTTC CASARLAGPDEQFF
TRBJ2-7 . TRBD1 TRBV7-9 TGTGCCAGCAGCCCGGGACAGGGGTACGAGCAGTACTTC CASSPGQGYEQYF
TRBJ2-1 . TRBD2 TRBV7-9 TGTGCCAGCAGCTTACTCCTACTAGCGGGAGTCGCGAATGAGCAGTTCTTC CASSLLLLAGVANEQFF
TRBJ2-5 once TRBD2 TRBV9 TGTGCCAGCAGCGTACCCTTAGCGGGAGTGGTAGAGACCCAGTACTTC CASSVPLAGVVETQYF
TRBJ2-1 . TRBD1 TRBV5-6 TGTGCCAGCAGCTTGGGACAGGGTGGAGCTGAGCAGTTCTTC CASSLGQGGAEQFF
TRBJ2-7 few . TRBV19 TGTGCCAGTAGTATAGGGCAGGCTATCACCTACGAGCAGTACTTC CASSIGQAITYEQYF
TRBJ1-2 medium-sized TRBD1 TRBV4-3 TGCGCCAGCAGCCAAGACTCGACAGGGAGCGGCTACACCTTC CASSQDSTGSGYTF
TRBJ1-1 once . TRBV13 TGTGCCAGCAGCTTAGGGGGACACGTGAACGCTTTCTTT CASSLGGHVNAFF
TRBJ2-7 . . TRBV7-6 TGTGCCAGCAGCTTAGTGGAGGAGGGCTACGAGCAGTACTTC CASSLVEEGYEQYF
TRBJ1-2 . TRBD1 TRBV10-3 TGTGCCACTCGAACAGGGGGCGGCTACACCTTC CATRTGGGYTF
TRBJ2-1 . TRBD2 TRBV9 TGTGCCAGCAGCGCCACTAGCGGGAGGCCAAATGAGCAGTTCTTC CASSATSGRPNEQFF
TRBJ2-3 . TRBD2 TRBV28 TGTGCCAGCAGTTTCCTGGGACTAGTAGCAGATACGCAGTATTTT CASSFLGLVADTQYF
TRBJ2-2 . . TRBV2 TGTGCCAGCCTGACAAGGTCCGGGGAGCTGTTTTTT CASLTRSGELFF
TRBJ1-3 . . TRBV28 TGTGCCAGCAGTTCTCAGGGGTTTGGAAACACCATATATTTT CASSSQGFGNTIYF
TRBJ2-7 once . TRBV13 TGTGCCAGCAGCGACACAGGACGGATCTCCTACGAGCAGTACTTC CASSDTGRISYEQYF
TRBJ2-7 . . TRBV7-6 TGTGCCAGCAGCCCTCTGTTGACACCTTACGAGCAGTACTTC CASSPLLTPYEQYF
TRBJ2-7 . . TRBV9 TGTGCCAGCAGCGTTGGTCAATGGGGGGGCCACGAGCAGTACTTC CASSVGQWGGHEQYF
TRBJ2-3 . . TRBV4-1 TGCGCCAGCAGCCAACCGCCAGGGGGCACAGATACGCAGTATTTT CASSQPPGGTDTQYF
TRBJ2-1 . . TRBV19 TGTGCCAGTAGTCCGGGTACAGGATCCTACAATGAGCAGTTCTTC CASSPGTGSYNEQFF
TRBJ2-2 . TRBD1 TRBV5-5 TGTGCCAGCAGCCCGACAGGGGGACGCACCGGGGAGCTGTTTTTT CASSPTGGRTGELFF
TRBJ2-3 . . TRBV21-1 TGTGCCAGCAGCGTCAAAGCGCTAGATACGCAGTATTTT CASSVKALDTQYF
TRBJ2-1 . . TRBV27 TGTGCCAGCAGTTTAGTGGGGGCGTATGAGCAGTTCTTC CASSLVGAYEQFF
TRBJ2-7 . . TRBV29-1 TGCAGCGTTGGCGGGGCCATGAGAGGGTATGAGCAGTACTTC CSVGGAMRGYEQYF
TRBJ1-5 . TRBD1 TRBV5-8 TGTGCCAGCAGCCCGGGACAGAATAGCAATCAGCCCCAGCATTTT CASSPGQNSNQPQHF
TRBJ2-1 . TRBD2 TRBV4-3 TGCGCCAGCAGCCAAACCTCTAGCGGGAGCTCGAACGATGAGCAGTTCTTC CASSQTSSGSSNDEQFF
TRBJ1-2 . . TRBV7-9 TGTGCCAGCAGCTCTAGTACTTGGGTCGATGGCTACACCTTC CASSSSTWVDGYTF
TRBJ2-5 . . TRBV27 TGTGCCAGCAGTTTATTGGGAACTAGCAATAAGGAGACCCAGTACTTC CASSLLGTSNKETQYF
TRBJ1-4 . TRBD1 TRBV19 TGTGCCAGTAGGAACCCTGTGGTAGGGGGCCATTACGAAAAACTGTTTTTT CASRNPVVGGHYEKLFF
TRBJ1-2 . TRBD1 TRBV6-5 TGTGCCAGCAGTTCCTTCGGACAGGGACAGGGCTACACCTTC CASSSFGQGQGYTF
TRBJ2-1 . TRBD2 TRBV4-3 TGCGCCAGCAGCCAAGCGTCACTAGCGGTTTGGGAGCAGTTCTTC CASSQASLAVWEQFF
TRBJ2-4 once . TRBV7-9 TGTGCCAGCAGCTTAACTATGGGAGCCAAAAACATTCAGTACTTC CASSLTMGAKNIQYF
TRBJ2-7 . . TRBV29-1 TGCAGCGTTGATGAAGGGGGCTACGAGCAGTACTTC CSVDEGGYEQYF
TRBJ2-1 few TRBD1 TRBV5-1 TGCGCCAGCAGCGAAGGGACAGGCCTCTCCTACAATGAGCAGTTCTTC CASSEGTGLSYNEQFF
TRBJ1-2 . TRBD1 TRBV4-2 TGTGCCAGCAGCCACACCAAGGGGGGACAGGGGTATCTCTATGGCTACACCTTC CASSHTKGGQGYLYGYTF
TRBJ2-3 . . TRBV27 TGTGCCAGCAGTTCCGGCGCGGGAAGCACAGATACGCAGTATTTT CASSSGAGSTDTQYF
TRBJ2-1 . TRBD2 TRBV5-1 TGCGCCAGCAGCTTGGTATTCCTAGCGGGGGGAGTCTCCTACAATGAGCAGTTCTTC CASSLVFLAGGVSYNEQFF
TRBJ2-7 . TRBD2 TRBV10-3 TGTGCCTCATGGGGCGGACTAGCGGGACCCGGAACCCAAGGGGAGCAGTACTTC CASWGGLAGPGTQGEQYF
TRBJ1-2 . . TRBV10-1 TGCGCCAGCACCAAGCGGGGGGGGTCTAATGGCTACACCTTC CASTKRGGSNGYTF
TRBJ2-7 once TRBD1 TRBV4-1 TGCGCCAGCAGCCACGGACAGGGACACGTATACGAGCAGTACTTC CASSHGQGHVYEQYF
TRBJ1-6 . . TRBV14 TGTGCCAGCAGCGCCGGGGGGGGTACTATTAATTCCCCCCTCCACTTT CASSAGGGTINSPLHF
TRBJ2-3 . TRBD2 TRBV5-6 TGTGCCAGCAGCTTGTCCGGAGCGGGGGGGTCAGATACGCAGTATTTT CASSLSGAGGSDTQYF
TRBJ2-7 . . TRBV11-3 TGTGCCAGCAGCTTAGCCGGGAGTACCTACGAGCAGTACTTC CASSLAGSTYEQYF
TRBJ1-2 . . TRBV9 TGTGCCAGCAGCCCAACAACCGGACAGCCTAACTATGGCTACACCTTC CASSPTTGQPNYGYTF
TRBJ1-1 . . TRBV4-1 TGCGCCAGCAGCCAAGACCAACAGGGGAACACTGAAGCTTTCTTT CASSQDQQGNTEAFF
TRBJ1-2 . . TRBV30 TGTGCCTGGAGTGTAGGGCAGGGCTATGGCTACACCTTC CAWSVGQGYGYTF
TRBJ2-7 . TRBD1 TRBV25-1 TGTGCCAGCAGTGAATTGGACAGGGGCCACGAGCAGTACTTC CASSELDRGHEQYF